The clone carrying this T cell receptor (beta chain) was recorded at least ten times. What it recognizes is unknown. With 4 bases removed from V and 3 bases from J, the gap between germline ends came to 17 bases. The CDR3 spans 15 residues. Per the germline V gene, CDR1 is SGHRS and CDR2 is YFSETQ. TCR beta libraries were built with iRepertoire HTBI primers and Arm-PCR of CDR3 regions. Per the study methods: Gene usage covered 62 TRBV and 13 to 15 TRBJ segments. TCRdb reanalysed the multiplex PCR reads using MiXCR and keeps one entry per CDR3 protein. The V and J calls reflect TCRdb's pipeline rather than the authors' work. The sample records roughly 500,000 distinct CDR3 sequences, around an eighth being singletons. Time point specified: newly diagnosed GD, antithyroid drugs for less than 3 months. Preparation of the TCR library used RNA extracted from PBMCs. Around 9.1 milliliters of peripheral blood were drawn into EDTA tubes.

This sample was included in a study of regulatory T cells in long-lasting Graves disease. Study-wide results and caveats: Persistent disease was associated with favored TRBV28 usage and with favored use of TRBJ1-2 and TRBJ2-5.

These same records also appear under a second study, on T cells in Graves' hyperthyroidism and ophthalmopathy.

The material was peripheral blood mononuclear cells (PBMCs), obtained at new diagnosis, from a patient treated with antithyroid drugs. The chain carries TRBV5-1 and TRBJ2-7; possibly TRBD1 for D (6 bases). The sequence derives from a man aged 30 to 45 with Graves disease. CDR3 region: CASSPLAGGSYEQYF. The CDR3, as DNA: TGCGCCAGCAGCCCCTTGGCTGGGGGCAGCTACGAGCAGTACTTC.